The 32 T cell receptor beta chains below all came from one sample that was sequenced in a study of CD8+ T cells in alopecia areata listed by TCRdb under 2018. The sample's treatment or condition label, in plain terms: oral pan-JAK inhibitor, 5-10 mg twice daily. Preparation of the library involved the immunoSEQ multiplex PCR assay. For TCR sequencing, RNA was extracted from every sample and reverse transcribed into cDNA to serve as template. TCRdb's version of the immuneACCESS table is confined to in-frame rearrangements and falls short of the full clone set. An unresolved V gene accounts for under half of the shortfall where checked; the remainder is of unknown origin. The sample profile shows about 180,000 clones; about 61% of them were found once. The ten most abundant clones make up about a sixth of the sample. The sample here was CD4+ T cells sorted from blood, taken at roughly week 58, from a patient treated with tofacitinib. Every receptor here comes from a human donor with alopecia areata.

This clone was found a few times. The V call is TRBV2, the J call TRBJ2-6; weak D call: TRBD2 (6 bases). CDR1 is SNHLY and CDR2 is FYNNEI in the germline V gene. The CDR3 has 14 residues. Trimming took 7 bases from V and 2 from J, leaving 9 bases between them. CDR3 DNA sequence: TGTGCCAGCAAGGCGGGGCCTGGGGCCAACGTCCTGACTTTC. This codes for CASKAGPGANVLTF.

This clone has more than one count but fewer than ten. The genes are TRBV29-1 and TRBJ1-1, with 10 bases fitting TRBD1. Trimming cost V 7 bases and J 1 base; bases outside gene matches: 9. This CDR3 region has 15 residues. CDR1 is SQVTM and CDR2 is ANQGSEA in the germline V gene. CDR3 region: CSGVPGQGTNTEAFF. As DNA, the CDR3 is TGCAGCGGCGTCCCGGGACAGGGGACGAACACTGAAGCTTTCTTT.

Only a few counts were recorded for this clone. The chain links TRBV5-1 to TRBJ1-1; D is possibly TRBD1 (5 bases). V was shortened by 0 bases and J by 10 bases, with 16 bases between the two germline ends. This CDR3 has 14 residues. Germline CDR1 and CDR2: SGHRS and YFSETQ. The CDR3 protein is CASSLEGQGGTAFF. The DNA for the CDR3 is TGCGCCAGCAGCTTGGAGGGGCAGGGAGGAACAGCTTTCTTT.

The chain combines TRBV18 with TRBJ1-3; no reliable D call. The CDR3 consists of 15 residues. V gave up 2 bases and J gave up 0 bases, with 8 bases separating them. Germline V lookup: CDR1 KGHSH, CDR2 LQKENI. CDR3 loop: CASSPKRNSGNTIYF. In nucleotides, the CDR3 is TGTGCCAGCTCACCAAAGCGGAACTCTGGAAACACCATATATTTT.

J is TRBJ1-4 and V is TRBV30, with D perhaps TRBD1 (5 bases). In germline, CDR1 is GTSNPN, CDR2 SVGIG (reference sequence). V was trimmed by 4 bases and J by 7 bases, leaving 22 bases between them. The CDR3 length is 16 residues. The CDR3 DNA reads as TGTGCCTGGATGGATGGTCGAACAGGCGGGGGTGAAAAACTGTTTTTT. The encoded protein is CAWMDGRTGGGEKLFF.

J is TRBJ2-7 and V is TRBV4-1; 9 bases line up with TRBD2. The ends lost 5 bases at V and 0 bases at J; junction bases unmatched: 8. CDR1 is MGHRA and CDR2 is YSYEKL in the germline V gene. The CDR3 spans 16 residues. CDR3: CASSSEGGGGSYEQYF. In DNA form, the CDR3 reads TGCGCCAGCAGCTCAGAGGGCGGGGGGGGCTCCTACGAGCAGTACTTC.

This clone appeared many times. The genes are TRBV5-6 and TRBJ1-1; no clear D gene. The V end was cut by 0 bases, the J end by 5 bases, with 5 bases between. Germline V gene data show CDR1 as SGHDT and CDR2 as YYEEEE. The length of the CDR3 is 12 residues. CDR3 sequence: CASSLEPTEAFF. The DNA of the CDR3 is TGTGCCAGCAGCTTGGAGCCGACTGAAGCTTTCTTT.

V gene TRBV30 combines with J gene TRBJ1-2; no clear D. CDR1 and CDR2 (germline): GTSNPN, SVGIG (reference sequence). Trimming pared 1 base from V and 6 bases from J, leaving 9 bases between. The length of the CDR3 is 12 residues. The CDR3 DNA sequence: TGTGCCTGGAGTGGCGGGATCCATGGCTACACCTTC. Its translation: CAWSGGIHGYTF.

V gene TRBV30 combines with J gene TRBJ2-2; D remains unclear. Between the trimmed V and J ends, which lost 0 bases and 7 bases, there was a span of 12 bases. From germline, CDR1 is GTSNPN and CDR2 SVGIG (reference sequence). This CDR3 is built from 14 residues. CDR3 loop: CAWSVHVIGGELFF. Written as DNA, the CDR3 is TGTGCCTGGAGTGTACATGTAATTGGCGGGGAGCTGTTTTTT.

The chain carries TRBV15 and TRBJ2-2, with 8 bases identical to TRBD1. The trim removed 5 bases at V and 0 bases at J, leaving 5 bases unmatched. Germline-derived CDR1 and CDR2 are LNHNV and YYDKDF (reference sequence). The CDR3 loop spans 16 amino acids. The CDR3: CATSGDRGANTGELFF. CDR3 nucleotides: TGTGCCACCAGCGGCGACAGGGGAGCGAACACCGGGGAGCTGTTTTTT.

The V call is TRBV6-5, the J call TRBJ2-3, with D maybe TRBD2 (6 bases). V was shortened by 2 bases and J by 5 bases, with 14 bases between the two germline ends. This CDR3 region has 15 residues. CDR1 is MNHEY and CDR2 is SVGAGI in the germline V gene. The CDR3 coding sequence is TGTGCCAGCAGTTACAGACAATGGCGGGGAGATACGCAGTATTTT. This translates into CASSYRQWRGDTQYF.

The rearrangement joins TRBV29-1 to TRBJ2-7; a weak D match, TRBD2 (5 bases). CDR3 length: 12 amino acids. V was shortened by 7 bases and J by 5 bases, with 15 bases between the two germline ends. From germline, CDR1 is SQVTM and CDR2 ANQGSEA. The CDR3 sequence is CSAGIYGDEQYF. The CDR3 DNA follows: TGCAGCGCGGGGATTTATGGCGACGAGCAGTACTTC.

This clone was seen only a few times. Other DNA sequences in the sample encode the same CDR3. The V gene is TRBV6-1, the J gene TRBJ2-5; D gene unclear. Germline assignment: CDR1 MNHNS and CDR2 SASEGT. The CDR3 contains 10 residues. Trimming took 3 bases from V and 5 from J, leaving 1 base between them. The CDR3 DNA follows: TGTGCCAGCAGTGAGGAGACCCAGTACTTC. Encoded protein: CASSEETQYF.

The count of this clone is one. J is TRBJ2-7 and V is TRBV4-1; TRBD1 or TRBD2 may be the D gene (5 bases each). The V end was cut by 1 base, the J end by 0 bases, with 16 bases between. Germline V gene data show CDR1 as MGHRA and CDR2 as YSYEKL. The CDR3 spans 17 residues. Here the CDR3 DNA reads TGCGCCAGCAGCCAAGGGGACCGGGGCCCTAGCTCCTACGAGCAGTACTTC. Its protein is CASSQGDRGPSSYEQYF.

The chain links TRBV6-5 to TRBJ1-2, with D possibly TRBD1 on 6 matching bases. The CDR3 contains 16 residues. Germline loops: CDR1 MNHEY, CDR2 SVGAGI. V was trimmed by 4 bases and J by 0 bases, leaving 15 bases between them. CDR3 DNA: TGTGCCAGCAGTTCCCTGGGGGCCTTACCTAACTATGGCTACACCTTC. This gives the protein CASSSLGALPNYGYTF.

The V call is TRBV15, the J call TRBJ1-6, with D possibly being TRBD1 (5 bases). V gave up 0 bases and J gave up 9 bases, with 15 bases separating them. This CDR3 spans 16 amino acids. Germline V gene data show CDR1 as LNHNV and CDR2 as YYDKDF (reference sequence). CDR3 region: CATSRDLGVSSSPLHF. The CDR3 region has the DNA TGTGCCACCAGCAGAGATTTAGGGGTCTCGTCTTCACCCCTCCACTTT.

This clone was seen a few times. The chain employs TRBV6-1 and TRBJ2-3; 8 bases align to TRBD1. Per the germline V gene, CDR1 is MNHNS and CDR2 is SASEGT. With 3 bases clipped from V and 2 bases from J, the junction kept 7 bases outside the gene matches. The CDR3 runs to 16 residues. CDR3 in amino acids: CASSDTDRVVTDTQYF. In nucleotides, the CDR3 is TGTGCCAGCAGTGATACGGACAGGGTGGTCACAGATACGCAGTATTTT.

DNA of the CDR3: TGCAGCGTGACCCCCGGGACAGGGGCCTACGAGCAGTACTTC. It yields the protein CSVTPGTGAYEQYF. The rearrangement links TRBV29-1 to TRBJ2-7, with TRBD1 matching over 10 bases. The CDR3 contains 14 residues. After removal of 6 bases from V and 2 bases from J, the junction contained 7 bases not matched to a gene. Germline lookup yields CDR1 SQVTM and CDR2 ANQGSEA.

The rearrangement joins TRBV29-1 to TRBJ2-1, with 9 nucleotides matching TRBD2. The J segment lost 3 bases and the V segment lost 3 bases, leaving 0 bases of the junction unmatched. The CDR3 has 13 amino acids. Germline values: CDR1 SQVTM, CDR2 ANQGSEA. The CDR3 DNA sequence: TGCAGCGTTGAGCGGGGGGGCTACAATGAGCAGTTCTTC. Its translation is CSVERGGYNEQFF.

This clone was counted once. The chain carries TRBV29-1 and TRBJ1-2, with D unclear. Trimming took off 3 bases at V and 5 bases at J, with 19 bases between the two ends. The CDR3 contains 15 residues. The germline gives CDR1 SQVTM, CDR2 ANQGSEA. The CDR3 is CSVDLGLAVVYGYTF. The CDR3 region has the DNA TGCAGCGTTGACTTAGGACTGGCGGTGGTTTATGGCTACACCTTC.

This chain uses TRBV11-2 with TRBJ1-1, with a tentative D call TRBD1 (5 bases). CDR1 is SGHAT and CDR2 is FQNNGV in the germline V gene. V gave up 3 bases and J gave up 5 bases, with 10 bases separating them. There are 13 residues in the CDR3. The CDR3 here is CASSFWTQTEAFF. As DNA, the CDR3 is TGTGCCAGCAGCTTCTGGACACAAACTGAAGCTTTCTTT.

This clone was seen more than once but under ten times. V and J are TRBV29-1 and TRBJ2-1; tentative D call: TRBD1 (5 bases). Germline CDR1 is SQVTM and CDR2 is ANQGSEA. CDR3 length: 13 amino acids. V gave up 5 bases and J gave up 7 bases, with 15 bases separating them. This CDR3 reads CSVRGRAQNEQFF. For the CDR3, the DNA is TGCAGCGTTAGAGGCAGGGCCCAAAATGAGCAGTTCTTC.

CDR3 protein: CASSQDLLGSEQYF. In nucleotides, the CDR3 is TGCGCCAGCAGCCAAGATTTGTTAGGATCCGAGCAGTACTTC. The rearrangement uses TRBV4-1 and TRBJ2-7; D is uncertain. Per germline, CDR1 MGHRA and CDR2 YSYEKL. V dropped 0 bases and J dropped 6 bases, with 12 bases sitting between them. This CDR3 region has 14 residues.

This clone appeared a few times. This sequence joins TRBV4-1 and TRBJ1-1; 7 bases line up with TRBD1. This CDR3 comprises 16 residues. The V gene end was trimmed by 1 base and the J gene end by 1 base; junction bases not matched to a gene: 6. Germline V gives CDR1 MGHRA, CDR2 YSYEKL. CDR3 sequence reads: CASSQGRGGSNTEAFF. Written as DNA, the CDR3 is TGCGCCAGCAGCCAAGGAAGAGGGGGCTCGAACACTGAAGCTTTCTTT.

This clone was observed a few times. The rearrangement links TRBV7-3 to TRBJ1-6; TRBD1 agrees at 7 bases. This CDR3 spans 14 amino acids. Losses at the gene ends were 5 bases for V and 7 bases for J; bases not matched to a gene: 5. The V gene's germline CDR1 is SGHTA and CDR2 FQGTGA. The CDR3 DNA follows: TGTGCCAGCAGCCTGGGACAGCCGAATTCACCCCTCCACTTT. Translation gives CASSLGQPNSPLHF.

This clone was observed a single time. The chain uses TRBV29-1 and TRBJ2-5, with D possibly matching TRBD1 (6 bases). The V gene's germline CDR1 is SQVTM and CDR2 ANQGSEA. The CDR3 is made up of 14 amino acids. The germline V and J ends were trimmed by 6 bases and 7 bases, with 21 bases remaining between them. The CDR3 coding sequence is TGCAGCGTATCGGCTGACAGGACTCTCTGGACCCAGTACTTC. Encoded protein: CSVSADRTLWTQYF.

J is TRBJ2-7 and V is TRBV27, with D unresolved. The CDR3 is 14 amino acids. CDR1 and CDR2 from the germline V gene are MNHEY and SMNVEV (reference sequence). V lost 7 bases and J lost 2, with 15 bases in between. DNA for the CDR3: TGTGCCAGCACCCCCCTAGACCGTCCCTACGAGCAGTACTTC. Translated: CASTPLDRPYEQYF.

In its sample, this clone was seen once. The rearrangement joins TRBV29-1 to TRBJ1-2; unclear D gene. Germline V CDR1 and CDR2: SQVTM, ANQGSEA. This CDR3 contains 13 residues. V lost 5 bases and J lost 8, with 18 bases in between. The CDR3 sequence is CSVRGGLVSGYTF. The CDR3 DNA reads as TGCAGCGTTAGAGGCGGTTTGGTTTCAGGCTACACCTTC. The full variable domain, in which reference TRBV29-1 and TRBJ1-2 provide the parts outside the CDR3, is SAVISQKPSRDICQRGTSLTIQCQVDSQVTMMFWYRQQPGQSLTLIATANQGSEATYESGFVIDKFPISRPNLTFSTLTVSNMSPEDSSIYLCSVRGGLVSGYTFGSGTRLTVV.

V and J are TRBV19 and TRBJ2-1; tentatively, D is TRBD2 (5 bases). This CDR3 comprises 16 residues. With 7 bases removed from V and 9 bases from J, the gap between germline ends came to 25 bases. Germline values: CDR1 LNHDA, CDR2 SQIVND (reference sequence). The CDR3 reads CASTPFSPDRGGEQFF. CDR3 bases: TGTGCCAGTACTCCCTTTTCCCCCGACCGCGGAGGTGAGCAGTTCTTC.

This clone has a handful of counts. The chain links TRBV27 to TRBJ1-2; D is undetermined. The V gene lost 4 bases and the J gene lost 8 bases, with 11 bases spanning the gap. Germline CDR1 MNHEY, CDR2 SMNVEV (reference sequence). This CDR3 region has 12 residues. CDR3 DNA: TGTGCCAGCAGTTCCGGAAGCTTAGGCTACACCTTC. As protein: CASSSGSLGYTF.

The chain uses TRBV5-6 and TRBJ1-2; perhaps TRBD1 as D (6 bases). This CDR3 has 13 amino acids. The germline V and J ends were trimmed by 1 base and 6 bases, with 10 bases remaining between them. CDR1 and CDR2 from the germline V gene are SGHDT and YYEEEE. The CDR3 nucleotides are TGTGCCAGCAGCTTGAACAGGGTCGATGGCTACACCTTC. It translates to CASSLNRVDGYTF.

This clone was counted between two and nine times. The chain couples TRBV25-1 to TRBJ1-6, with D uncertain. Trimming pared 8 bases from V and 0 bases from J, leaving 14 bases between. This CDR3 comprises 16 residues. Germline V gene data show CDR1 as MGHDK and CDR2 as SYGVNS. This CDR3 is CASGDVRSSYNSPLHF. The CDR3 DNA follows: TGTGCCAGCGGCGACGTTCGGAGCTCCTATAATTCACCCCTCCACTTT.